This T cell receptor (beta chain) was documented in a study of shared clonotypes between healthy human individuals. The protocol was immunoSEQ multiplex PCR, while the TCRdb copy is restricted to in-frame clones and leaves out a portion. The sample lists approximately 2,000,000 clones, about 90% occurring once. Germline CDR1 reads SGDLS; CDR2 reads YYNGEE. V lost 3 bases and J 0 bases, leaving 12 bases between the germline ends. The CDR3 totals 16 residues. The table lists this clone with a count of one. Its antigen is unidentified. The study, taken as a whole, reports: The sharing of 4% to 5.5% of naive CD4 clonotypes was seen across a handful of donors.

J is TRBJ1-4 and V is TRBV9; D may be TRBD1 (6 bases). Source material: naive CD4+ T cells from PBMCs. The subset was: CD45RA+ positively selected. The TCR sequence derives from a man between 18 and 29 years old in good health. Some clones in this sample may be carry-over from other donors' samples. The CDR3 sequence is CASSADSPATNEKLFF. In DNA form, the CDR3 reads TGTGCCAGCAGCGCGGACAGTCCCGCAACTAATGAAAAACTGTTTTTT.